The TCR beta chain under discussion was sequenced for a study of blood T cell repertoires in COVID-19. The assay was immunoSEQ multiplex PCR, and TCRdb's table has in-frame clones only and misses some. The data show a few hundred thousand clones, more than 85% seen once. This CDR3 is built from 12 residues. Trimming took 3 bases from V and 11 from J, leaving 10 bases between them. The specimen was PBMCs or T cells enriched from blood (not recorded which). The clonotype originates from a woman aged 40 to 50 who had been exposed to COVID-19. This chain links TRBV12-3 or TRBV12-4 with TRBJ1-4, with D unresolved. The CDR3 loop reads CASSFVDRKLFF. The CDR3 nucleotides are TGTGCCAGCAGTTTCGTAGATCGGAAACTGTTTTTT.